One and the same sample provided the 17 T cell receptor beta chains below, sequenced in a study of blood T cell repertoires in COVID-19. Clones were read by immunoSEQ multiplex PCR, and TCRdb kept only the in-frame ones, dropping some. The sample shows 250,000 to 300,000 clones, 89% of them seen only once. The sequenced sample was peripheral blood. These receptors were obtained from a woman aged 40 to 55 who had recovered from COVID-19.

The CDR3 sequence: CATSDPRLPRGNEQFF. CDR3 nucleotide sequence: TGTGCCACCAGTGACCCTCGACTACCTAGAGGGAATGAGCAGTTCTTC. V is TRBV24-1 and J is TRBJ2-1, with D perhaps matching TRBD2 (5 bases). Germline loops: CDR1 KGHDR, CDR2 SFDVKD. The ends were cut back, 4 bases at V and 7 bases at J, with 19 bases in the middle. CDR3 size: 16 residues.

This chain links TRBV19 with TRBJ1-1, with a tentative D call TRBD1 (6 bases). Germline lookup yields CDR1 LNHDA and CDR2 SQIVND (reference sequence). The length of the CDR3 is 13 residues. V dropped 6 bases and J dropped 7 bases, with 15 bases sitting between them. CDR3 sequence reads: CASSPNRDGEAFF. The CDR3 DNA reads TGTGCCAGTAGCCCGAACAGGGATGGTGAAGCTTTCTTT.

The chain uses TRBV6-5 and TRBJ1-5; no clear D. V dropped 7 bases and J dropped 5 bases, with 12 bases sitting between them. Germline values: CDR1 MNHEY, CDR2 SVGAGI. The CDR3 has 13 amino acids. This chain's CDR3 is CASTSRGDQPQHF. Here the CDR3 DNA reads TGTGCCAGCACCAGCAGAGGCGATCAGCCCCAGCATTTT.

The V call is TRBV7-2, the J call TRBJ2-1; maybe TRBD2 (6 bases). The germline V gene has CDR1 SGHTA and CDR2 FQGNSA. The CDR3 length is 14 residues. Trimming shortened V by 7 bases and J by 8 bases, and 18 bases separated the two germline ends. This CDR3 reads CASNRDFLMDEQFF. The DNA for the CDR3 is TGTGCCAGCAACCGGGACTTCCTGATGGATGAGCAGTTCTTC.

The chain joins TRBV5-4 to TRBJ2-1; D unclear. CDR1 is SGHNT and CDR2 is YYREEE in the germline V gene (reference sequence). The CDR3 contains 15 residues. Trimming took off 1 base at V and 3 bases at J, with 11 bases between the two ends. For the CDR3, the DNA is TGTGCCAGCAGCTTGAACTGGTGGAGCTACAATGAGCAGTTCTTC. Encoded protein: CASSLNWWSYNEQFF.

The V and J genes are TRBV11-2 and TRBJ1-2; D is uncertain. The CDR3 consists of 13 residues. V lost 0 bases to trimming and J lost 5 bases, with 7 bases between them. CDR1 SGHAT and CDR2 FQNNGV come from the germline V gene. Written as DNA, the CDR3 is TGTGCCAGCAGCTTAGAGCCCGGGTATGGCTACACCTTC. It yields the protein CASSLEPGYGYTF.

The genes are TRBV24-1 and TRBJ2-3; tentatively, D is TRBD2 (5 bases). V lost 7 bases, J lost 4 bases, and 11 bases lay in between. This CDR3 is 13 amino acids long. The V gene's germline CDR1 is KGHDR and CDR2 SFDVKD. The CDR3 DNA follows: TGTGCCACCAGACAGAGCGGATCAGATACGCAGTATTTT. Residues: CATRQSGSDTQYF.

The chain uses TRBV6-1 and TRBJ2-3, with a weak D call TRBD1 (6 bases). Germline loops: CDR1 MNHNS, CDR2 SASEGT. V was cut by 2 bases and J by 0 bases, with 18 bases left in between. The CDR3 has 18 amino acids. The CDR3 protein is CASSENGRRQASTDTQYF. CDR3 nucleotide sequence: TGTGCCAGCAGTGAAAATGGCCGTAGACAGGCTAGCACAGATACGCAGTATTTT.

The chain recombines TRBV19 with TRBJ1-1; D is unclear. V lost 3 bases and J 8 bases, leaving 16 bases between the germline ends. Germline assignment: CDR1 LNHDA and CDR2 SQIVND (reference sequence). The CDR3 is made up of 14 amino acids. The CDR3 sequence is CASSIYSFGGEAFF. In nucleotides, the CDR3 is TGTGCCAGTAGTATCTATTCGTTTGGAGGCGAAGCTTTCTTT.

On this clone itself: Distinct nucleotide sequences in the sample also encode this CDR3. This chain uses TRBV5-1 with TRBJ2-3, with TRBD2 matching 10 bases. Germline V lookup: CDR1 SGHRS, CDR2 YFSETQ. After removal of 0 bases from V and 5 bases from J, the junction contained 3 bases not matched to a gene. The CDR3 consists of 15 residues. CDR3 residues: CASSLVLAGEDTQYF. CDR3 DNA: TGCGCCAGCAGCTTGGTCCTAGCGGGGGAAGATACGCAGTATTTT.

This chain connects TRBV24-1 to TRBJ2-3; D perhaps matches TRBD1 (5 bases). Germline assignment: CDR1 KGHDR and CDR2 SFDVKD. The V end lost 4 bases, the J end lost 4 bases, and 14 bases lay between the germline ends. The CDR3 totals 15 residues. The CDR3, as DNA: TGTGCCACCAGTGAACCGGACAACTCGGCAGATACGCAGTATTTT. It is translated as CATSEPDNSADTQYF.

The gene calls are TRBV5-8 and TRBJ1-1, with a tentative D call TRBD1 (5 bases). Germline V gene sequence: CDR1 SGHTS, CDR2 YDEGEE. CDR3 length: 15 amino acids. The germline V and J ends were trimmed by 2 bases and 1 base, with 12 bases remaining between them. In DNA, the CDR3 is TGTGCCAGCAGCTTTAACAGGATACAGAACACTGAAGCTTTCTTT. This translates into CASSFNRIQNTEAFF.

This rearrangement joins TRBV5-1 to TRBJ2-7; 10 bases are a match to TRBD2. Per germline, CDR1 SGHRS and CDR2 YFSETQ. V was pared by 3 bases and J by 2 bases, with 5 bases of the junction left unmatched. This CDR3 contains 15 residues. Here the CDR3 reads CASSSGAGGPYEQYF. The CDR3 nucleotides read TGCGCCAGCAGCTCCGGAGCGGGGGGGCCCTACGAGCAGTACTTC.

The rearrangement joins TRBV25-1 to TRBJ1-6; no clear D. Between the trimmed V and J ends, which lost 4 bases and 12 bases, there was a span of 13 bases. This CDR3 has 13 amino acids. Germline V gene sequence: CDR1 MGHDK, CDR2 SYGVNS. The CDR3 nucleotides read TGTGCCAGCAGTGGGGCCGCAACGGTACCCCTCCACTTT. Residues: CASSGAATVPLHF.

This chain uses TRBV6-5 with TRBJ1-1; TRBD1 might be the D (5 bases). The V and J ends lost 5 bases and 4 bases respectively, with 11 bases between them. The CDR3 length is 13 residues. From germline, CDR1 is MNHEY and CDR2 SVGAGI. CDR3 bases: TGTGCCAGCAGTCTGGGGCTGGGCACTGAAGCTTTCTTT. This encodes CASSLGLGTEAFF.

The rearrangement uses TRBV5-7 and TRBJ2-7; no firm D call. TRBV5-7 is assigned to the ORF class and has an uncertain function. V shed 0 bases and J shed 0 bases, with 10 bases lying between them. The CDR3 length is 15 residues. The DNA for the CDR3 is TGTGCCAGCAGCTTGGTTCCCTTGAGCTCCTACGAGCAGTACGTC. This translates into CASSLVPLSSYEQYV.

This clone was seen just once. The chain has TRBV2 and TRBJ2-7; D perhaps matches TRBD2 (7 bases). The CDR3 is 16 residues long. V was pared by 6 bases and J by 0 bases, with 18 bases between. Germline V gene lookup returns CDR1 SNHLY and CDR2 FYNNEI. The CDR3 region is CASSPFGGQVSYEQYF. CDR3 nucleotide sequence: TGTGCCAGCAGCCCGTTCGGGGGGCAGGTCTCCTACGAGCAGTACTTC.